This TCR beta chain was observed in a study of CXCR3-negative and CXCR3-positive naive CD8 T cells. Broader study findings: Relative to CXCR3-negative naive cells, CXCR3-positive naive cells had more hydrophobic TRB CDR3s. Within a donor, both naive subsets shared TRBV-TRBJ usage, unlike memory cells.

Triplicate 300,000-cell sorts were made of each CD8+ T cell subset. Cells that were CD45RO-CCR7+CD27+CD95- constituted naive CD8+ T cells. Each TRB cDNA library was prepared by 5' RACE (with UMI labels). Reanalyzing the 5' RACE reads, TCRdb keeps one entry per CDR3 protein, without DNA. This sample contains 85,000 to 90,000 distinct CDR3 sequences. As for this clonotype: The antigen remains unidentified.

Germline CDR1 is PRHDT and CDR2 is FYEKMQ (reference sequence). This CDR3 region has 15 residues. V usage is TRBV13 and J usage is TRBJ2-7; TCRdb selects TRBD2, and the lack of DNA leaves this call unchecked. This receptor was obtained from a human donor in good health. Some clones in this sample may be carry-over from other donors' samples. The sample comprised naive CXCR3+ CD8+ T cells from blood. The subset is: CD45RO-CCR7+CD27+CD95- naive CD8+ T cells expressing CXCR3 (TNR3+). The CDR3 is CASSTASGRGYEQYF.